Below, 19 T cell receptor beta chains from the same sample are listed, as sequenced in a study of T cell repertoires in cytomegalovirus infection. Each CDR3 protein is one row after TCRdb ran MiXCR on the reads. Found here are 750,000 to 900,000 distinct CDR3 sequences, roughly 28% of them singletons; the top ten hold around 13%. For these TCRs, the target antigens are not known. The specimen comprised cultured CD8+ T cells from PBMCs, sampled from culture after CMV antigen stimulation. The receptors were sampled from a human donor in good health (CMV status not recorded). Some clones in this sample may be carry-over from other donors' samples.

This clonotype came up a few times. The V call is TRBV6-6, the J call TRBJ2-5, with D unresolved. This CDR3 is 13 amino acids long. Germline loops: CDR1 MNHNY, CDR2 SVGAGI (reference sequence). Trimming took off 1 base at V and 5 bases at J, with 8 bases between the two ends. The CDR3 loop is CASSYFLVETQYF. CDR3 nucleotides: TGTGCCAGCAGTTACTTTTTGGTGGAGACCCAGTACTTC.

This rearrangement joins TRBV3-1 to TRBJ2-1, with 11 nucleotides matching TRBD2. Germline V lookup: CDR1 LGHDT, CDR2 YNNKEL (reference sequence). This CDR3 comprises 15 residues. V was clipped by 6 bases and J by 6 bases; unmatched bases: 7. The CDR3 spells CASRDTSGGGNEQFF. CDR3 sequence (DNA): TGTGCCAGCAGGGACACTAGCGGGGGAGGCAATGAGCAGTTCTTC.

V is TRBV7-8 and J is TRBJ2-7; unclear D gene. Trimming removed 1 base from V and 3 bases from J, with 7 bases in between. Germline assignment: CDR1 SGHVS and CDR2 FQNEAQ. The CDR3 totals 13 residues. The CDR3 DNA sequence: TGTGCCAGCAGCTTAGAGTTGAACTACGAGCAGTACTTC. Amino acids: CASSLELNYEQYF.

The rearrangement uses TRBV20-1 and TRBJ2-3; 14 bases map to TRBD2. This CDR3 contains 16 residues. Germline values: CDR1 DFQATT, CDR2 SNEGSKA (reference sequence). J lost 2 bases, V lost 4 bases, and 5 bases had no gene match. The CDR3 is CSANPGLAGVTDTQYF. CDR3 DNA: TGCAGTGCTAACCCGGGACTAGCGGGGGTCACAGATACGCAGTATTTT.

The V and J genes are TRBV27 and TRBJ2-5; possible D gene TRBD2, 6 bases. V lost 5 bases and J lost 2, with 15 bases in between. The germline V gene has CDR1 MNHEY and CDR2 SMNVEV (reference sequence). The CDR3 runs 15 residues. The CDR3 loop reads CASSPLPGTQETQYF. The CDR3 DNA sequence: TGTGCCAGCAGTCCCTTGCCGGGGACTCAAGAGACCCAGTACTTC.

The chain couples TRBV15 to TRBJ2-1; possibly TRBD1 or TRBD2 for D (5 bases each). V lost 4 bases and J 4 bases, leaving 14 bases between the germline ends. Germline CDR1 LNHNV, CDR2 YYDKDF (reference sequence). The CDR3 spans 15 residues. CDR3 DNA: TGTGCCACCAGCACAGGGAGAGGGATTTACAATGAGCAGTTCTTC. This gives the protein CATSTGRGIYNEQFF. The full variable domain, rest sourced from reference TRBV15 and TRBJ2-1, is DAMVIQNPRYQVTQFGKPVTLSCSQTLNHNVMYWYQQKSSQAPKLLFHYYDKDFNNEADTPDNFQSRRPNTSFCFLDIRSPGLGDTAMYLCATSTGRGIYNEQFFGPGTRLTVL.

This clonotype was counted only a few times. The CDR3 region is CASSGAGAHYGYTF. The DNA for the CDR3 is TGTGCCAGCAGCGGGGCGGGGGCGCACTATGGCTACACCTTC. This chain links TRBV7-8 with TRBJ1-2; D is perhaps TRBD1 (6 bases). Trimming removed 5 bases from V and 3 bases from J, with 13 bases in between. Per germline, CDR1 SGHVS and CDR2 FQNEAQ. CDR3 length: 14 amino acids.

The chain couples TRBV4-3 to TRBJ2-5; the D is unclear. The germline V gene encodes CDR1 LGHNA and CDR2 YSLEER. The CDR3 runs 15 residues. V was trimmed by 0 bases and J by 5 bases, leaving 13 bases between them. CDR3 in DNA: TGCGCCAGCAGCCAAGAAAGCGCCGTCCGGGAGACCCAGTACTTC. It codes for CASSQESAVRETQYF.

The V gene is TRBV5-4, the J gene TRBJ2-1, with D possibly called TRBD1 or TRBD2 (5 bases each). Germline V gives CDR1 SGHNT, CDR2 YYREEE (reference sequence). CDR3 size: 14 residues. V lost 6 bases and J lost 8, with 18 bases in between. Here the CDR3 reads CASNDRGFSDEQFF. CDR3 DNA sequence: TGTGCCAGCAACGACAGAGGGTTTAGCGATGAGCAGTTCTTC.

The genes are TRBV29-1 and TRBJ2-2, with D perhaps TRBD1 (6 bases). From germline, CDR1 is SQVTM and CDR2 ANQGSEA. This CDR3 has 12 amino acids. The V gene lost 7 bases and the J gene lost 4 bases, with 10 bases spanning the gap. Written as DNA, the CDR3 is TGCAGCGCCCTGGGGGCCACCGGGGAGCTGTTTTTT. Its translation is CSALGATGELFF.

This chain uses TRBV10-2 with TRBJ2-7, with 9 bases aligning to TRBD2. Germline lookup yields CDR1 WSHSY and CDR2 SAAADI. The V gene end was trimmed by 4 bases and the J gene end by 2 bases; junction bases not matched to a gene: 6. CDR3 length: 15 amino acids. CDR3 nucleotides: TGCGCCAGCAGTGTCGGGACTAGCTATCCCTACGAGCAGTACTTC. Residues: CASSVGTSYPYEQYF.

The gene calls are TRBV7-6 and TRBJ1-3, with D uncertain. V was pared by 5 bases and J by 4 bases, with 15 bases between. The CDR3 is made up of 15 amino acids. Germline assignment: CDR1 SGHVS and CDR2 FNYEAQ. In DNA, the CDR3 is TGTGCCAGCAGCGAGACACCTCTCCGAGGAAACACCATATATTTT. It is translated as CASSETPLRGNTIYF.

This clonotype showed up many times. This chain joins TRBV7-8 and TRBJ2-1, with unresolved D. Between the trimmed V and J ends, which lost 6 bases and 9 bases, there was a span of 18 bases. The CDR3 contains 14 residues. The V gene's germline CDR1 is SGHVS and CDR2 FQNEAQ. CDR3 nucleotides: TGTGCCAGCAGGATCCCGGGCCTCGTTAGTGAGCAGTTCTTC. Translated, it gives CASRIPGLVSEQFF.

The chain employs TRBV27 and TRBJ2-2; D is possibly TRBD1 (5 bases). The V end lost 4 bases, the J end lost 3 bases, and 15 bases lay between the germline ends. Germline CDR1 reads MNHEY; CDR2 reads SMNVEV (reference sequence). The CDR3 runs to 16 residues. DNA for the CDR3: TGTGCCAGCAGTTCCCCAAGGGGCTCGTACACCGGGGAGCTGTTTTTT. Its translation is CASSSPRGSYTGELFF.

V and J are TRBV30 and TRBJ2-7, with TRBD1 matching over 7 bases. Germline V CDR1 and CDR2: GTSNPN, SVGIG (reference sequence). The CDR3 runs to 14 residues. Unmatched junction bases numbered 7, after V lost 3 bases and J lost 2 bases. CDR3 residues: CAWRTGVMAYEQYF. DNA for the CDR3: TGTGCCTGGAGAACAGGGGTGATGGCCTACGAGCAGTACTTC.

This clonotype was observed many times. The chain uses TRBV7-3 and TRBJ2-3; possible D gene TRBD1, 5 bases. The CDR3 runs to 15 residues. V lost 2 bases and J lost 0, with 9 bases in between. Germline CDR1 and CDR2: SGHTA and FQGTGA. The CDR3: CASSLVGVSTDTQYF. The DNA for the CDR3 is TGTGCCAGCAGCTTAGTAGGGGTTAGCACAGATACGCAGTATTTT.

The chain employs TRBV4-1 and TRBJ2-1, with 15 bases fitting TRBD2. The trim removed 3 bases at V and 8 bases at J, leaving 8 bases unmatched. The CDR3 spans 17 residues. Looked up from germline, CDR1 is MGHRA and CDR2 is YSYEKL. CDR3 residues: CASSQTRTSGGGYEQFF. As DNA, the CDR3 is TGCGCCAGCAGCCAGACCCGGACTAGCGGGGGGGGGTATGAGCAGTTCTTC.

The chain couples TRBV27 to TRBJ2-3; 13 positions agree with TRBD2. Germline lookup yields CDR1 MNHEY and CDR2 SMNVEV (reference sequence). The CDR3 covers 17 residues. After removal of 6 bases from V and 4 bases from J, the junction contained 10 bases not matched to a gene. CDR3 nucleotides: TGTGCCAGCAGACGTACTAGCGGGGGGGCCGGAGCAGATACGCAGTATTTT. As protein: CASRRTSGGAGADTQYF.

At least ten counts were recorded for this clonotype. CDR3 DNA sequence: TGTGCCAGCAGCAGACAGGGGACGGGGGAGACCCAGTACTTC. Protein sequence: CASSRQGTGETQYF. This chain connects TRBV7-2 to TRBJ2-5; 8 bases match TRBD1. The length of the CDR3 is 14 residues. The trim removed 5 bases at V and 5 bases at J, leaving 7 bases unmatched. Germline V gene sequence: CDR1 SGHTA, CDR2 FQGNSA.